This record concerns one T cell receptor beta chain sequence. Looked up from germline, CDR1 is LNHDA and CDR2 is SQIVND (reference sequence). This CDR3 spans 13 amino acids. Trimming at V came to 7 bases and at J to 10 bases, leaving 6 bases not matched to a gene. The sample is drawn from a study of control samples from healthy donors and cancer patients. TCRdb's table, derived via immunoSEQ multiplex PCR, lists solely in-frame clones and lacks some. Of 150,000 to 200,000 clones in the sample, around nine tenths are singletons; the top ten hold 1.4%. The sequenced material came from blood. The V gene is TRBV19, the J gene TRBJ1-6; 8 bases agree with TRBD1. This sequence was found in a man aged 25 to 45 in good health. The CDR3 protein is CASTGGFGSPLHF. The CDR3 coding sequence is TGTGCCAGTACAGGGGGCTTTGGGTCACCCCTCCACTTT.